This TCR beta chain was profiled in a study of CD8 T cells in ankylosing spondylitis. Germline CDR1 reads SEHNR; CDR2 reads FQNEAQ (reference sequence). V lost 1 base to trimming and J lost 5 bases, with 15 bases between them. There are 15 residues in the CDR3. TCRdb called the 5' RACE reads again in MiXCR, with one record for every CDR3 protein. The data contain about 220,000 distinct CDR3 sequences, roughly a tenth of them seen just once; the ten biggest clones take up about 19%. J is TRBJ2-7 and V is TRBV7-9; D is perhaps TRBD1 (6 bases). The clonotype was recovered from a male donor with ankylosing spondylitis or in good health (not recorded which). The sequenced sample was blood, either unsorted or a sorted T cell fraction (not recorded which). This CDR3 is CASSLVQGNSHEQYF. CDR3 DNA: TGTGCCAGCAGCTTAGTACAGGGTAATTCCCACGAGCAGTACTTC. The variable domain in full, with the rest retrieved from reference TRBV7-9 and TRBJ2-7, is DTGVSQNPRHKITKRGQNVTFRCDPISEHNRLYWYRQTLGQGPEFLTYFQNEAQLEKSRLLSDRFSAERPKGSFSTLEIQRTEQGDSAMYLCASSLVQGNSHEQYFGPGTRLTVT.